One and the same sample provided the 25 T cell receptor beta chains below, sequenced in a study of control samples from healthy donors and cancer patients. Sequencing used immunoSEQ multiplex PCR; TCRdb keeps in-frame clones, though not all of them. The sample carries 210,000 or so clones, roughly nine tenths recorded once. The specimen sequenced was blood. Receptor source: a young man in good health.

This clone was seen just once. The chain joins TRBV11-3 to TRBJ2-7; D call uncertain. The ends were cut back, 4 bases at V and 4 bases at J, with 8 bases in the middle. Germline CDR1 reads SGHNT; CDR2 reads YENEEA. The CDR3 is 12 amino acids. CDR3: CASSSSSYEQYF. DNA for the CDR3: TGTGCCAGCAGCTCATCAAGTTACGAGCAGTACTTC.

V usage is TRBV10-3 and J usage is TRBJ1-3, with D possibly TRBD1 on 5 matching bases. Trimming left V 6 bases short and J 1 base short, with 10 bases between. This CDR3 comprises 14 residues. Germline CDR1 is ENHRY and CDR2 is SYGVKD. Written as DNA, the CDR3 is TGTGCCATCAGCCGAGGGGAGTCTGGAAACACCATATATTTT. Its protein is CAISRGESGNTIYF.

The chain couples TRBV14 to TRBJ2-5; no reliable D call. Germline lookup yields CDR1 SGHDN and CDR2 FVKESK. V dropped 3 bases and J dropped 3 bases, with 2 bases sitting between them. The CDR3 contains 11 residues. The CDR3 loop is CASSQKETQYF. CDR3 coding DNA: TGTGCCAGCAGCCAGAAAGAGACCCAGTACTTC.

The chain links TRBV11-2 to TRBJ1-2, with D hard to call. The length of the CDR3 is 15 residues. CDR1 SGHAT and CDR2 FQNNGV come from the germline V gene. Trimming took off 2 bases at V and 4 bases at J, with 14 bases between the two ends. CDR3 region: CASSLRGRDRYGYTF. Written as DNA, the CDR3 is TGTGCCAGCAGCTTAAGAGGGCGGGATCGCTATGGCTACACCTTC.

The J gene is TRBJ2-1, the V gene TRBV5-1; 9 bases align to TRBD2. The J segment lost 10 bases and the V segment lost 0 bases, leaving 8 bases of the junction unmatched. From germline, CDR1 is SGHRS and CDR2 YFSETQ. The CDR3 runs 15 residues. Here the CDR3 DNA reads TGCGCCAGCAGCTTGGTGCCTAGCGGGGAGAGCGAGCAGTTCTTC. This gives the protein CASSLVPSGESEQFF.

The chain couples TRBV19 to TRBJ2-1; 7 nucleotides match TRBD1. Germline loops: CDR1 LNHDA, CDR2 SQIVND (reference sequence). V lost 10 bases and J lost 6; bases outside the gene matches: 3. The CDR3 has 11 residues. CDR3 sequence (DNA): TGTGCCACCTCAGGGGGCAATGAGCAGTTCTTC. Its protein is CATSGGNEQFF. Based on the CDR3 plus reference TRBV19 and TRBJ2-1, the full variable domain is DGGITQSPKYLFRKEGQNVTLSCEQNLNHDAMYWYRQDPGQGLRLIYYSQIVNDFQKGDIAEGYSVSREKKESFPLTVTSAQKNPTAFYLCATSGGNEQFFGPGTRLTVL.

The chain is built from TRBV2 and TRBJ1-6, with D possibly being TRBD1 (6 bases). CDR1 SNHLY and CDR2 FYNNEI come from the germline V gene. The CDR3 consists of 17 residues. V dropped 2 bases and J dropped 7 bases, with 18 bases sitting between them. The chain's CDR3 is CASSERGVLGLNSPLHF. CDR3 DNA sequence: TGTGCCAGCAGTGAAAGGGGGGTGCTGGGGCTAAATTCACCCCTCCACTTT. The full variable domain, its missing parts supplied by reference TRBV2 and TRBJ1-6, is EPEVTQTPSHQVTQMGQEVILRCVPISNHLYFYWYRQILGQKVEFLVSFYNNEISEKSEIFDDQFSVERPDGSNFTLKIRSTKLEDSAMYFCASSERGVLGLNSPLHFGNGTRLTVT.

This clone was seen ten or more times. The CDR3 protein is CASSIGGQGSSGYTF. The CDR3 bases are TGTGCCAGTAGTATAGGGGGACAGGGGAGCTCTGGCTACACCTTC. The V call is TRBV19, the J call TRBJ1-2; 10 positions agree with TRBD1. The CDR3 has 15 amino acids. Germline CDR1 is LNHDA and CDR2 is SQIVND (reference sequence). V was clipped by 1 base and J by 7 bases; unmatched bases: 6.

The CDR3 nucleotides are TGTGCCAGCAGCTTAGTCCAGGGTGCCTACAATGAGCAGTTCTTC. Its protein is CASSLVQGAYNEQFF. The rearrangement joins TRBV7-9 to TRBJ2-1, with D possibly TRBD1 on 5 matching bases. CDR3 length: 15 residues. Germline V gives CDR1 SEHNR, CDR2 FQNEAQ (reference sequence). The germline V and J ends were trimmed by 1 base and 2 bases, with 9 bases remaining between them.

The CDR3 here is CASSRRSWGGLYEQFF. CDR3 nucleotide sequence: TGTGCCAGCAGCCGACGTTCGTGGGGGGGCCTTTATGAGCAGTTCTTC. This chain links TRBV5-6 with TRBJ2-1; a possible D gene is TRBD2 (7 bases). The V end lost 4 bases, the J end lost 8 bases, and 22 bases lay between the germline ends. Germline assignment: CDR1 SGHDT and CDR2 YYEEEE. This CDR3 comprises 16 residues.

The chain has TRBV5-8 and TRBJ2-7; tentatively, D is TRBD1 or TRBD2 (5 bases each). Per the germline V gene, CDR1 is SGHTS and CDR2 is YDEGEE. The CDR3 sequence is 14 residues long. Trimming left V 2 bases short and J 7 bases short, with 16 bases between. This CDR3 reads CASSFRDQKAEQYF. DNA of the CDR3: TGTGCCAGCAGCTTCCGGGACCAAAAAGCGGAGCAGTACTTC.

On this clone itself: Other DNA sequences in this specimen translate into the identical CDR3. V is TRBV3-1 (or the pseudogene TRBV3-2) and J is TRBJ2-7, with 7 bases lining up with TRBD1. The CDR3 extends over 13 amino acids. V dropped 5 bases and J dropped 2; count of bases not matched to a gene: 3. The germline V gene has CDR1 LGHDT and CDR2 YNNKEL (reference sequence). CDR3 in amino acids: CASSLGQTYEQYF. The CDR3 DNA is TGTGCCAGCAGCTTGGGACAGACCTACGAGCAGTACTTC.

The chain uses TRBV6-5 and TRBJ2-5, with a possible D match to TRBD2 (5 bases). This CDR3 contains 14 residues. Between the trimmed V and J ends, which lost 8 bases and 1 base, there was a span of 14 bases. CDR1 and CDR2 from the germline V gene are MNHEY and SVGAGI. DNA of the CDR3: TGTGCCAGCGGCGAACCGGGAACCCAAGAGACCCAGTACTTC. It translates to CASGEPGTQETQYF.

Only one count was recorded for this clone. CDR3 amino acids: CASSSRPAYEQYF. DNA of the CDR3: TGTGCCAGTAGTTCCCGACCGGCCTACGAGCAGTACTTC. J is TRBJ2-7 and V is TRBV19; D remains ambiguous. CDR1 LNHDA and CDR2 SQIVND come from the germline V gene (reference sequence). The length of the CDR3 is 13 residues. The V end was cut by 5 bases, the J end by 2 bases, with 10 bases between.

The chain recombines TRBV14 with TRBJ1-1; 8 nucleotides agree with TRBD1. With V trimmed by 8 bases and J by 5 bases, 4 bases remained unmatched. CDR3 length: 12 amino acids. Germline values: CDR1 SGHDN, CDR2 FVKESK. The CDR3 spells CASSDRVTEAFF. CDR3 nucleotides: TGTGCCAGCTCGGACAGGGTAACTGAAGCTTTCTTT.

The rearrangement uses TRBV6-1 and TRBJ2-7; 7 positions match TRBD2. This CDR3 contains 13 residues. J gave up 7 bases and V 1 base, and 4 bases lay outside the gene matches. Germline values: CDR1 MNHNS, CDR2 SASEGT. CDR3 nucleotides: TGTGCCAGCAGTGAAGGACTAGCCTCTGAGCAGTACTTC. This gives the protein CASSEGLASEQYF.

V is TRBV27 and J is TRBJ2-2; 8 bases map to TRBD2. The V and J ends lost 9 bases and 1 base, in that order; junction bases with no gene match: 4. This CDR3 is built from 14 residues. Germline V gene lookup returns CDR1 MNHEY and CDR2 SMNVEV (reference sequence). CDR3 coding DNA: TGTGCCAGGGTCGGGGGGGAGAACACCGGGGAGCTGTTTTTT. This gives the protein CARVGGENTGELFF.

This chain uses TRBV5-6 with TRBJ2-2; unclear D gene. V lost 0 bases to trimming and J lost 1 base, with 16 bases between them. Germline V lookup: CDR1 SGHDT, CDR2 YYEEEE. CDR3 length: 18 amino acids. CDR3: CASSLVGRIEQNTGELFF. The CDR3 coding sequence is TGTGCCAGCAGCTTGGTGGGCAGGATCGAACAGAACACCGGGGAGCTGTTTTTT.

The V call is TRBV5-4, the J call TRBJ2-1; weak D call: TRBD2 (7 bases). Germline V gene lookup returns CDR1 SGHNT and CDR2 YYREEE (reference sequence). V was trimmed by 10 bases and J by 0 bases, leaving 11 bases between them. The CDR3 has 13 residues. The CDR3, as DNA: TGTGCCCAAGGGGGGGGCTCCTACAATGAGCAGTTCTTC. This translates into CAQGGGSYNEQFF.

The V call is TRBV25-1, the J call TRBJ2-3, with 8 bases fitting TRBD1. There are 16 residues in the CDR3. CDR1 is MGHDK and CDR2 is SYGVNS in the germline V gene. V trimming: 1 base; J trimming: 1 base; junction bases outside the gene matches: 4. The CDR3 is CASSEFAGGGTDTQYF. The CDR3 region has the DNA TGTGCCAGCAGTGAATTTGCAGGGGGCGGCACAGATACGCAGTATTTT.

The genes are TRBV7-8 and TRBJ1-4, with D tentatively TRBD1 (5 bases). The ends were cut back, 0 bases at V and 8 bases at J, with 25 bases in the middle. The CDR3 sequence is 19 residues long. Germline CDR1 reads SGHVS; CDR2 reads FQNEAQ. The chain's CDR3 is CASSLALIGFGQGGEKLFF. Here the CDR3 DNA reads TGTGCCAGCAGCTTAGCGCTAATAGGGTTCGGTCAGGGCGGCGAAAAACTGTTTTTT.

This chain links TRBV7-8 with TRBJ1-4; D perhaps matches TRBD1 (6 bases). V lost 4 bases, J lost 4 bases, and 13 bases lay in between. Germline V gene data show CDR1 as SGHVS and CDR2 as FQNEAQ. This CDR3 is built from 15 residues. The CDR3 region has the DNA TGTGCCAGCAGCTCTGGGGGGGCGAGTAATGAAAAACTGTTTTTT. Encoded protein: CASSSGGASNEKLFF.

The J gene is TRBJ2-6, the V gene TRBV9, with 8 bases that match TRBD1. Trimming took 4 bases from V and 2 from J; bases not matched to a gene: 8. CDR1 is SGDLS and CDR2 is YYNGEE in the germline V gene. The CDR3 is 17 residues long. CDR3 protein: CASSPQDRVPGANVLTF. In DNA form, the CDR3 reads TGTGCCAGCAGCCCCCAGGACAGGGTTCCTGGGGCCAACGTCCTGACTTTC.

This clone was seen only once. The chain links TRBV5-1 to TRBJ1-4; D gene ambiguous. CDR1 and CDR2 (germline): SGHRS, YFSETQ. The CDR3 has 14 residues. Trimming took off 0 bases at V and 5 bases at J, with 8 bases between the two ends. The chain's CDR3 is CASSLAPSNEKLFF. DNA of the CDR3: TGCGCCAGCAGCTTGGCCCCCTCCAATGAAAAACTGTTTTTT.

With respect to this clone: One end of the junction fails to match germline, which may point to a read error. The chain links TRBV5-6 to TRBJ1-5, with D perhaps TRBD1 (5 bases). CDR1 SGHDT and CDR2 YYEEEE come from the germline V gene. The CDR3 has 14 residues. The CDR3 DNA reads as TGTGTCAGCAGCTTGGAGAGGGAGGGGCAGCCCCAGCATTTT. This translates into CVSSLEREGQPQHF.